This T cell receptor (beta chain) was profiled in a study of T cell changes during pregnancy in multiple sclerosis. Germline V gene sequence: CDR1 MNHEY, CDR2 SVGAGI. V dropped 2 bases and J dropped 8 bases, with 12 bases sitting between them. The CDR3 covers 14 residues. Here immunoSEQ multiplex PCR was the method, and the copy in TCRdb shows in-frame clones only, minus some. This sample has around 58,000 clones; about 91% occur once, and the top ten carry 0.65% to 1%. The sequenced sample was peripheral blood, obtained before pregnancy. The gene calls are TRBV6-5 and TRBJ1-4; D call uncertain. The receptor's source is a female donor with multiple sclerosis, enrolled in a pregnancy study. The CDR3 DNA reads TGTGCCAGCAGTTACACTGCGGTCGGGGAAAAACTGTTTTTT. This translates into CASSYTAVGEKLFF.